A selection of T cell receptor beta chains follows, all from one sample in a study of Graves' ophthalmopathy and Graves' hyperthyroidism. TCRdb used MiXCR to reprocess the multiplex PCR reads, holding one entry per CDR3 protein. The sample holds about 370,000 distinct CDR3 sequences, roughly 18% seen once. Sample: peripheral blood. The receptor source for this set is a woman aged 18-35 years with Graves' ophthalmopathy. Each CDR3 is given with its conserved first and last residue. Fields, in order: J gene, V gene, CDR3 length, D gene, clone size, CDR3 protein, CDR3 DNA. A D gene is named only where the DNA matches it firmly. Size is stated for part of the rows, as once, few or many counts, or as a class when the clone is expanded.

TRBJ1-1 | TRBV6-1 | 13 | NA | NA | CASRKTPVPEAFF | TGTGCCAGCAGAAAGACTCCCGTCCCTGAAGCTTTCTTT
TRBJ1-1 | TRBV7-2 | 15 | NA | many | CASSLGRRIDTEAFF | TGTGCCAGCAGCTTAGGGAGGCGGATAGACACTGAAGCTTTCTTT
TRBJ2-2 | TRBV12-3/TRBV12-4 | 17 | NA | few | CASSFLGGAANTGELFF | TGTGCCAGCAGTTTCTTGGGGGGCGCGGCGAACACCGGGGAGCTGTTTTTT
TRBJ1-5 | TRBV5-8 | 15 | NA | many | CASTPWRRENQPQHF | TGTGCCAGCACCCCCTGGCGACGGGAGAATCAGCCCCAGCATTTT
TRBJ1-2 | TRBV6-2/TRBV6-3 | 12 | NA | NA | CASRSPGVGYTF | TGTGCCAGCAGATCCCCAGGGGTTGGCTACACCTTC
TRBJ2-7 | TRBV7-2 | 13 | NA | many | CASSLGVGYEQYF | TGTGCCAGCAGTTTAGGGGTAGGCTACGAGCAGTACTTC
TRBJ2-7 | TRBV7-6 | 15 | TRBD1 | many | CASSSRTGATYEQYF | TGTGCCAGCAGCTCTAGGACAGGGGCGACCTACGAGCAGTACTTC
TRBJ1-1 | TRBV4-2 | 15 | NA | many | CASSQRQGTNTEAFF | TGTGCCAGCAGCCAGCGGCAGGGAACGAACACTGAAGCTTTCTTT
TRBJ2-5 | TRBV29-1 | 15 | TRBD1 | NA | CSGVGQGTPGETQYF | TGCAGCGGTGTCGGACAGGGTACACCCGGCGAGACCCAGTACTTC
TRBJ1-1 | TRBV30 | 14 | NA | many | CAWSVLGVNTEAFF | TGTGCCTGGAGTGTACTTGGGGTGAACACTGAAGCTTTCTTT
TRBJ1-5 | TRBV7-8 | 14 | NA | many | CASSLAQTGQPQHF | TGTGCCAGCAGCTTAGCACAGACAGGTCAGCCCCAGCATTTT
TRBJ2-5 | TRBV12-3/TRBV12-4 | 13 | TRBD1 | NA | CASTHGTEETQYF | TGTGCCAGCACCCACGGGACAGAAGAGACCCAGTACTTC
TRBJ2-3 | TRBV19 | 14 | NA | many | CASSRRASTDTQYF | TGTGCCAGTAGTAGAAGAGCTAGCACAGATACGCAGTATTTT
TRBJ2-5 | TRBV6-1 | 16 | TRBD2 | NA | CASRGLAGGRQETQYF | TGTGCCAGCAGGGGACTAGCGGGAGGGCGACAAGAGACCCAGTACTTC
TRBJ1-1 | TRBV27 | 17 | NA | many | CASSLSRGGTLNTEAFF | TGTGCCAGCAGTTTATCTAGAGGGGGTACACTCAACACTGAAGCTTTCTTT
TRBJ1-3 | TRBV28 | 14 | NA | many | CASSSRPLGNTIYF | TGTGCCAGCAGTTCCCGCCCACTCGGAAACACCATATATTTT
TRBJ1-5 | TRBV15 | 14 | NA | NA | CATSLELAVQPQHF | TGTGCCACCAGCTTGGAGCTGGCGGTCCAGCCCCAGCATTTT
TRBJ1-6 | TRBV7-6 | 17 | TRBD1 | many | CASSPGEGANFNSPLHF | TGTGCCAGCAGCCCTGGGGAGGGGGCGAATTTTAATTCACCCCTCCACTTT